This is a list of T cell receptor beta chains from one sample in a study of T cells in tumors after PD-1 blockade. Measured with immunoSEQ multiplex PCR; TCRdb has only the in-frame clones, and not every one. The sample holds under 75,000 clones, approximately 79% seen once. The input for sequencing was PBMCs, taken after anti-PD-1 treatment. These receptors were collected from a human donor with basal cell carcinoma. The CDR3 runs from the conserved cysteine through the conserved F or W. The D gene is left open where the match is weak. Size is stated for part of the rows, as once, few or many counts, or as a class when the clone is expanded.

>TRBJ1-2|NA|TRBV24-1|NA
CATSDLGEPGTSNYGYTF
TGTGCCACCAGTGATTTGGGCGAGCCGGGGACCTCTAACTATGGCTACACCTTC
>TRBJ2-7|TRBD2|TRBV28|NA
CASLGASGGAVLEQYF
TGTGCCAGCCTAGGGGCTAGCGGGGGGGCTGTTTTAGAGCAGTACTTC
>TRBJ2-5|NA|TRBV24-1|once
CATSRAPQETQYF
TGTGCCACCAGTCGGGCTCCTCAAGAGACCCAGTACTTC
>TRBJ2-1|NA|TRBV28|once
CASSSGPVSYNEQFF
TGTGCCAGCAGTTCCGGGCCGGTTTCCTACAATGAGCAGTTCTTC
>TRBJ1-1|TRBD1|TRBV19|few
CASSATGWGEAFF
TGTGCCAGTAGTGCGACAGGGTGGGGTGAAGCTTTCTTT
>TRBJ1-1|NA|TRBV7-2|NA
CASSLESGNTEAFF
TGTGCCAGCAGCTTAGAGAGCGGGAACACTGAAGCTTTCTTT
>TRBJ2-3|NA|TRBV10-3|NA
CATRGLSTDTQYF
TGTGCCACCCGCGGCCTTTCTACAGATACGCAGTATTTT
>TRBJ1-2|NA|TRBV3-1/TRBV3-2|NA
CASSQDLRLLNYGYTF
TGTGCCAGCAGCCAAGATCTCCGACTCTTAAACTATGGCTACACCTTC
>TRBJ1-1|NA|TRBV4-2|NA
CASSQEGYNTEAFF
TGTGCCAGCAGCCAAGAGGGGTATAACACTGAAGCTTTCTTT
>TRBJ1-1|NA|TRBV6-4|NA
CASSQTGKGEAFF
TGTGCCAGCAGCCAAACCGGTAAAGGTGAAGCTTTCTTT
>TRBJ2-1|NA|TRBV30|NA
CACSRTSYNEQFF
TGTGCCTGCTCCCGGACTTCCTACAATGAGCAGTTCTTC
>TRBJ2-2|NA|TRBV27|NA
CASSSTYLLVSGELFF
TGTGCCAGCAGTTCAACCTACCTACTAGTTTCCGGGGAGCTGTTTTTT
>TRBJ1-1|NA|TRBV7-2|NA
CASSLEMTGDNTEAFF
TGTGCCAGCAGCTTAGAAATGACCGGGGATAACACTGAAGCTTTCTTT
>TRBJ2-7|NA|TRBV5-1|few
CASSASGISYEQYF
TGCGCCAGCAGCGCATCAGGGATCTCCTACGAGCAGTACTTC
>TRBJ2-1|NA|TRBV2|NA
CASRTGPGEQFF
TGTGCCAGCAGAACAGGCCCCGGTGAGCAGTTCTTC
>TRBJ1-2|NA|TRBV7-8|few
CASSLGGRGYTF
TGTGCCAGCAGCTTGGGGGGACGAGGCTACACCTTC
>TRBJ1-6|NA|TRBV4-2|NA
CASSQEGLGSPLHF
TGTGCCAGCAGCCAAGAGGGGTTAGGGTCACCCCTCCACTTT
>TRBJ2-6|NA|TRBV28|NA
CASSSERGFSGANVLTF
TGTGCCAGCAGTTCCGAGAGGGGTTTCTCTGGGGCCAACGTCCTGACTTTC
>TRBJ2-7|NA|TRBV7-9|NA
CASSLFFPRGPYEQYF
TGTGCCAGCAGCCTTTTTTTCCCCAGGGGACCCTACGAGCAGTACTTC
>TRBJ1-1|TRBD1|TRBV16|NA
CASSQVRDRTEAFF
TGTGCCAGCAGCCAAGTGAGGGACAGAACTGAAGCTTTCTTT
>TRBJ2-3|NA|TRBV18|NA
CASSPPSETDTQYF
TGTGCCAGCTCACCACCCTCAGAGACAGATACGCAGTATTTT
>TRBJ1-2|TRBD1|TRBV12-5|NA
CASGPRGQGDDGYTF
TGTGCTAGTGGGCCCCGCGGGCAGGGGGATGATGGCTACACCTTC
>TRBJ2-7|NA|TRBV5-1|NA
CASRLDLVSFYEQYF
TGCGCCAGCAGATTGGACCTAGTGTCCTTCTACGAGCAGTACTTC
>TRBJ2-7|TRBD1|TRBV5-1|NA
CASSSQGAKKEQYF
TGCGCCAGCAGCTCACAGGGGGCGAAGAAAGAGCAGTACTTC
>TRBJ1-5|NA|TRBV2|NA
CASSELGGNNQPQHF
TGTGCCAGCAGTGAACTCGGTGGTAATAATCAGCCCCAGCATTTT
>TRBJ2-7|NA|TRBV3-1/TRBV3-2|NA
CASSQGWGYEQYF
TGTGCCAGCAGCCAAGGTTGGGGCTACGAGCAGTACTTC
>TRBJ2-3|TRBD1|TRBV19|NA
CASRPDRGNTDTQYF
TGTGCCAGTAGACCGGACAGGGGAAACACAGATACGCAGTATTTT
>TRBJ1-1|NA|TRBV4-1|few
CASRQNRNTEAFF
TGCGCCAGCAGACAAAACAGGAACACTGAAGCTTTCTTT
>TRBJ2-4|TRBD2|TRBV5-1|NA
CASSFRRTGGLARNIQYF
TGCGCCAGCAGCTTCCGCAGGACGGGAGGACTAGCCCGAAACATTCAGTACTTC
>TRBJ1-1|TRBD1|TRBV11-2|NA
CASRPGQGLRNTEAFF
TGTGCCAGCAGGCCCGGACAGGGTTTGAGGAACACTGAAGCTTTCTTT
>TRBJ2-3|TRBD2|TRBV11-3|NA
CASTRLAGVDTQYF
TGTGCCAGCACCAGACTAGCGGGGGTAGATACGCAGTATTTT
>TRBJ2-3|NA|TRBV9|NA
CASSVLLEGTQYF
TGTGCCAGCAGCGTTTTACTAGAGGGTACGCAGTATTTT
>TRBJ2-7|NA|TRBV9|NA
CASSTHAGGPYEQYF
TGTGCCAGCAGCACTCATGCCGGGGGGCCCTACGAGCAGTACTTC
>TRBJ2-7|NA|TRBV19|NA
CASSMPGGSSYEQYF
TGTGCCAGTAGTATGCCCGGAGGCTCCTCCTACGAGCAGTACTTC
>TRBJ2-1|NA|TRBV19|NA
CASSILAGEQFF
TGTGCCAGTAGTATCCTAGCCGGTGAGCAGTTCTTC
>TRBJ1-2|NA|TRBV27|NA
CASSKLGSYGYTF
TGTGCCAGCAGTAAACTAGGGAGCTATGGCTACACCTTC
>TRBJ2-5|NA|TRBV23-1|many
CASSQIVHGATQETQYF
TGCGCCAGCAGTCAAATAGTTCACGGGGCGACCCAAGAGACCCAGTACTTC
>TRBJ2-7|NA|TRBV2|NA
CASGQGYYEQYF
TGTGCCAGCGGGCAGGGCTACTACGAACAGTACTTC
>TRBJ2-7|NA|TRBV7-9|few
CASSLDRSYEQYF
TGTGCCAGCAGCTTAGACAGGAGCTACGAGCAGTACTTC
>TRBJ2-2|NA|TRBV6-5|NA
CASSSSGLSNTGELFF
TGTGCCAGCAGTTCCTCGGGACTCTCGAACACCGGGGAGCTGTTTTTT
>TRBJ2-1|NA|TRBV18|NA
CASSPLDIQFF
TGTGCCAGCTCACCACTCGATATTCAGTTCTTC
>TRBJ1-1|NA|TRBV10-2|NA
CASRRPMNTEAFF
TGCGCCAGCAGGAGACCCATGAACACTGAAGCTTTCTTT
>TRBJ1-6|NA|TRBV6-2/TRBV6-3|NA
CASSYSNPGRSSYNSPLHF
TGTGCCAGCAGTTACTCGAATCCAGGCCGGAGCTCCTATAATTCACCCCTCCACTTT
>TRBJ2-5|NA|TRBV4-1|NA
CASSHPTGLETQYF
TGCGCCAGCAGCCACCCCACGGGGCTAGAGACCCAGTACTTC
>TRBJ1-2|NA|TRBV29-1|NA
CSVEVYGEVGYGYTF
TGCAGCGTTGAAGTTTACGGGGAGGTGGGGTATGGCTACACCTTC
>TRBJ2-2|TRBD1|TRBV27|NA
CASSLGTGTTGELFF
TGTGCCAGCAGTTTAGGGACAGGAACGACCGGGGAGCTGTTTTTT
>TRBJ2-2|TRBD2|TRBV24-1|NA
CATSDPGLAGFTGELFF
TGTGCCACCAGTGACCCCGGACTAGCGGGGTTCACCGGGGAGCTGTTTTTT
>TRBJ2-3|TRBD2|TRBV4-2|few
CASSQDGSGEVDTQYF
TGTGCCAGCAGCCAAGATGGCAGCGGGGAGGTTGATACGCAGTATTTT
>TRBJ1-2|TRBD1|TRBV6-5|NA
CASSYRDRGRGYGYTF
TGTGCCAGCAGTTACCGGGACAGGGGGCGAGGCTATGGCTACACCTTC
>TRBJ1-1|NA|TRBV15|NA
CATSGVEILNTEAFF
TGTGCCACCAGCGGAGTAGAGATTCTGAACACTGAAGCTTTCTTT
>TRBJ1-5|NA|TRBV7-2|NA
CASSLSVGLRQPQHF
TGTGCCAGCAGCTTATCTGTAGGGCTTAGGCAGCCCCAGCATTTT
>TRBJ2-7|NA|TRBV29-1|NA
CSVRHGAANEQYF
TGCAGCGTTCGACATGGGGCAGCCAACGAGCAGTACTTC
>TRBJ1-1|NA|TRBV14|NA
CASSQIPTEDQAFF
TGTGCCAGCAGCCAAATCCCCACAGAGGATCAAGCTTTCTTT
>TRBJ2-1|NA|TRBV6-1|NA
CASSEALQGSPSYNEQFF
TGTGCCAGCAGTGAAGCGCTTCAAGGGTCTCCCTCCTACAATGAGCAGTTCTTC
>TRBJ2-3|TRBD2|TRBV9|NA
CASSARGLARTDTQYF
TGTGCCAGCAGCGCCCGGGGACTAGCCCGCACAGATACGCAGTATTTT
>TRBJ2-3|NA|TRBV30|few
CAWSGLGAASTDTQYF
TGTGCCTGGAGTGGCTTAGGAGCGGCTAGCACAGATACGCAGTATTTT
>TRBJ1-1|TRBD1|TRBV6-5|NA
CASSSSGGTNTEAFF
TGTGCCAGCAGTTCCTCAGGGGGGACGAACACTGAAGCTTTCTTT
>TRBJ2-7|TRBD1|TRBV7-6|NA
CASSLSTGGSYEQYF
TGTGCCAGCAGCTTATCAACAGGGGGTTCCTACGAGCAGTACTTC